This TCR beta chain was sequenced in a study of CD8 T cells in Susac syndrome. Matching for age and sex applied to the controls, who were healthy donors. The CD8+ and CD4+ T cells were negatively isolated, with the TEMRA cells enriched by FACS. The germline gives CDR1 MNHEY, CDR2 SMNVEV (reference sequence). The CDR3 is 12 amino acids. Trimming shortened V by 3 bases and J by 6 bases, and 9 bases separated the two germline ends. Random hexamers primed reverse transcription of roughly 0.5 to 1 ug RNA. Multiplex immunoSEQ PCR targeted 54 Vbeta and 13 Jbeta TCR beta segments. TCRdb reprocessed the immunoSEQ multiplex PCR reads with MiXCR, giving one entry per CDR3 protein. The sample includes about 140,000 distinct CDR3 sequences, 94% of them seen just once.

This chain connects TRBV27 to TRBJ2-7; D is unresolved. This clonotype was obtained from a human donor in good health. The sample consisted of CD8+ T cells from PBMCs. CDR3 protein: CASSFIDSEQYF. CDR3 bases: TGTGCCAGCAGTTTTATAGACTCCGAGCAGTACTTC.